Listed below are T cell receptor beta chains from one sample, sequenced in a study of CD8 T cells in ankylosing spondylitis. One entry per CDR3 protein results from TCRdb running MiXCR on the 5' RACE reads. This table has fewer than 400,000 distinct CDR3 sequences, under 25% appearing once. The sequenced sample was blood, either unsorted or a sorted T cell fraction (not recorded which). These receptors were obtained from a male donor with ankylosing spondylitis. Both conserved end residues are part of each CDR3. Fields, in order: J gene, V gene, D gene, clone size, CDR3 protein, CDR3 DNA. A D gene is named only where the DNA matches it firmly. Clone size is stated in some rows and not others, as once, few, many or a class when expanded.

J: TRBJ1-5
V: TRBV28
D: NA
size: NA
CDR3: CASSFEENQPQHF
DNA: TGTGCCAGTTCCTTCGAGGAAAATCAGCCCCAGCATTTT

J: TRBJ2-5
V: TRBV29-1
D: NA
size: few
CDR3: CSVRKGEETQYF
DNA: TGCAGCGTCCGAAAAGGGGAAGAGACCCAGTACTTC

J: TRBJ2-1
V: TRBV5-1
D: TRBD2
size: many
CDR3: CASSPPGGRPNEQFF
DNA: TGCGCCAGCAGCCCCCCAGGCGGGAGACCCAATGAGCAGTTCTTC

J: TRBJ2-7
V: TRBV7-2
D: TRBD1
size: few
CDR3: CASSSDRVSSEQYF
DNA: TGTGCCAGCAGCTCGGACAGGGTGTCGTCCGAGCAGTACTTC

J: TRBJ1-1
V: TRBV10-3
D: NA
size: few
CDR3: CAITIRANTEAFF
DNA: TGTGCCATCACTATTAGGGCGAACACTGAAGCTTTCTTT

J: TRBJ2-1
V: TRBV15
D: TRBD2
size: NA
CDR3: CATSREPGGNSEQFF
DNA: TGTGCCACCAGCAGAGAACCCGGGGGGAACAGTGAGCAGTTCTTC

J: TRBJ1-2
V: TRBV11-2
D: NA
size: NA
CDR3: CASSFSRSRPYGYTF
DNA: TGTGCCAGCAGCTTTTCGAGGTCCAGACCTTATGGCTACACCTTC

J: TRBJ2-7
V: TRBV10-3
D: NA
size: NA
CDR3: CAISGGGGEQYF
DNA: TGTGCCATCAGTGGGGGTGGGGGCGAGCAGTACTTC

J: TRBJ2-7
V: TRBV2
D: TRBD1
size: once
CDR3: CASSGPVTGVYEQYF
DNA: TGTGCCAGCAGTGGTCCCGTGACAGGGGTTTACGAGCAGTACTTC

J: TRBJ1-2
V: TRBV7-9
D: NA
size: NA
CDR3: CASSFRSDYGYTF
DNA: TGTGCCAGCAGCTTTCGGTCGGACTATGGCTACACCTTC

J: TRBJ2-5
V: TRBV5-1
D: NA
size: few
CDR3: CASSPGDSQETQYF
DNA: TGCGCCAGCAGCCCGGGGGACAGCCAAGAGACCCAGTACTTC

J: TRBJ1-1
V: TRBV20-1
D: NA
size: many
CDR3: CSARDWGFRLMNTEAFF
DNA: TGCAGTGCTAGAGATTGGGGGTTCCGCCTAATGAACACTGAAGCTTTCTTT

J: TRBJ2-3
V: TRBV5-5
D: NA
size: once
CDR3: CASSSDSASTDTQYF
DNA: TGTGCCAGCAGCTCGGACAGTGCTAGCACAGATACGCAGTATTTT

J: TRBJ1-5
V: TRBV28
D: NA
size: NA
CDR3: CATQGQGDQPQHF
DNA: TGTGCCACCCAGGGGCAGGGAGATCAGCCCCAGCATTTT

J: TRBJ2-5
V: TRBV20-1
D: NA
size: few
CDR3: CSASGGQQETQYF
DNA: TGCAGTGCTAGTGGGGGGCAACAAGAGACCCAGTACTTC

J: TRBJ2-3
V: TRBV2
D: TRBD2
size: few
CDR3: CASSSGLTLDTQYF
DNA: TGTGCCAGCAGTTCGGGACTAACCCTCGATACGCAGTATTTT

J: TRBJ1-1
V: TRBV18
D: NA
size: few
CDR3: CASSPMGHTEAFF
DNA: TGTGCCAGCTCACCGATGGGGCACACTGAAGCTTTCTTT

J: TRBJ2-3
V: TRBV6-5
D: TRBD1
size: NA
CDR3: CASSYGTGWTDTQYF
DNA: TGTGCCAGCAGTTATGGGACAGGGTGGACAGATACGCAGTATTTT

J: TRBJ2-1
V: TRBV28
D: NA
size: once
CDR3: CATALGTDPYNEQFF
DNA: TGTGCCACCGCGCTAGGGACTGACCCTTACAATGAGCAGTTCTTC

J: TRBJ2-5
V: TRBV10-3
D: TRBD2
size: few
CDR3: CAISGTSAYQETQYF
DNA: TGTGCCATCAGCGGGACTAGCGCCTACCAAGAGACCCAGTACTTC

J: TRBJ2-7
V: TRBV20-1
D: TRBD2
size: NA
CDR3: CSAGTSGRAEQYF
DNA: TGCAGTGCCGGGACTAGCGGGAGGGCCGAGCAGTACTTC

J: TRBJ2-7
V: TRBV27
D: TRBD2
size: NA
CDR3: CASSLYSPGTSESSYEQYF
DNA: TGTGCCAGCAGTCTTTATTCCCCCGGGACTAGCGAAAGCTCCTACGAGCAGTACTTC

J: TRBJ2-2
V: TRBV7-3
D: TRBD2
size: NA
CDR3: CASSFRAGGTGELFF
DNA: TGTGCCAGCAGCTTTCGAGCGGGAGGAACCGGGGAGCTGTTTTTT

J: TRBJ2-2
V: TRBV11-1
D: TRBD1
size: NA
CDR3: CASSLPLRDREVTGELFF
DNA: TGTGCCAGCAGCTTACCGCTCCGGGACAGGGAGGTAACCGGGGAGCTGTTTTTT

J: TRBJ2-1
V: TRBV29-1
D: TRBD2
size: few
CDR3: CSVTLAGGPGEQFF
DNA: TGCAGCGTCACCCTAGCGGGAGGGCCGGGCGAGCAGTTCTTC

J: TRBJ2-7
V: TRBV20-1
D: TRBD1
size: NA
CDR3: CSARGDRVNEQYF
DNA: TGCAGTGCTAGAGGGGACAGGGTAAACGAGCAGTACTTC

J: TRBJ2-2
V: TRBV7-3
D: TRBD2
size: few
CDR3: CASSPQLASNTGELFF
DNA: TGTGCCAGCAGCCCCCAACTAGCGTCGAACACCGGGGAGCTGTTTTTT

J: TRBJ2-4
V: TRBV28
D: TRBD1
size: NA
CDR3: CASTLGGRANIQYF
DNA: TGTGCCAGCACCCTAGGGGGCAGGGCTAACATTCAGTACTTC

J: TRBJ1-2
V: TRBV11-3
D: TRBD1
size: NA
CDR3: CASSLHRGWNYGYTF
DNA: TGTGCCAGCAGCTTACACAGGGGTTGGAACTATGGCTACACCTTC

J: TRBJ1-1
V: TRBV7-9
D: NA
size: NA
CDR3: CASSRALEAFF
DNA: TGTGCCAGCAGCAGAGCCCTTGAAGCTTTCTTT

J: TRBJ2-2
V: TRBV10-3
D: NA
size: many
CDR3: CAISEGGDANGELFF
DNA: TGTGCCATCAGTGAGGGTGGGGATGCGAACGGGGAGCTGTTTTTT